The 30 T cell receptor beta chains reported below all come from one sample, sequenced in a study of shared clonotypes between healthy human individuals. Profiling relied on immunoSEQ multiplex PCR, and the TCRdb table lists in-frame clones only, not all of them. The sample includes roughly 490,000 clones, roughly 78% of them seen just once. The sequenced sample was PBMCs. All receptors derive from a woman in her thirties or forties in good health. Some clones in this sample may be carry-over from other donors' samples.

The J gene is TRBJ1-3, the V gene TRBV30; D uncertain. This CDR3 comprises 15 residues. The germline V gene encodes CDR1 GTSNPN and CDR2 SVGIG (reference sequence). V shed 4 bases and J shed 0 bases, with 13 bases lying between them. The CDR3 loop reads CAWTEGLGSGNTIYF. The CDR3 bases are TGTGCCTGGACCGAGGGTTTGGGCTCTGGAAACACCATATATTTT. Full variable domain (remainder filled in from reference TRBV30 and TRBJ1-3): SQTIHQWPATLVQPVGSPLSLECTVEGTSNPNLYWYRQAAGRGLQLLFYSVGIGQISSEVPQNLSASRPQDRQFILSSKKLLLSDSGFYLCAWTEGLGSGNTIYFGEGSWLTVV.

The chain recombines TRBV5-1 with TRBJ2-3, with 7 bases aligning to TRBD2. The junction had 15 bases not matched to a gene; V was cut back by 0 bases and J by 14 bases. Germline CDR1 and CDR2: SGHRS and YFSETQ. The CDR3 consists of 15 residues. The CDR3 nucleotides are TGCGCCAGCAGCTTGGTCGTGGGAGGAGGCGGGAGATCGTATTTT. Translating gives CASSLVVGGGGRSYF.

The rearrangement joins TRBV28 to TRBJ2-1; no firm D call. The germline V gene encodes CDR1 MDHEN and CDR2 SYDVKM. The CDR3 runs 8 residues. V lost 7 bases and J 9 bases, leaving 1 base between the germline ends. DNA of the CDR3: TGTGCCAGCACTGAGCAGTTCTTC. Protein: CASTEQFF.

A single count supports this clone. J is TRBJ2-7 and V is TRBV5-1, with 9 bases matching TRBD2. Germline CDR1 is SGHRS and CDR2 is YFSETQ. Unmatched junction bases numbered 19, after V lost 4 bases and J lost 11 bases. The CDR3 extends over 16 amino acids. CDR3 DNA: TGCGCCAGCAGCCGCTGGGTCGGGACAGCGGGGGGCGGTAAGTACTTC. Its protein product is CASSRWVGTAGGGKYF. Full variable domain (outside the CDR3, taken from reference TRBV5-1 and TRBJ2-7): KAGVTQTPRYLIKTRGQQVTLSCSPISGHRSVSWYQQTPGQGLQFLFEYFSETQRNKGNFPGRFSGRQFSNSRSEMNVSTLELGDSALYLCASSRWVGTAGGGKYFGPGTRLTVT.

In the case of this clone: A much bigger clone sits one base away, suggesting this may be a read error. Different DNA sequences within this sample yield the same CDR3. This sequence joins TRBV4-1 and TRBJ1-1, with D possibly being TRBD1 (5 bases). V was pared by 1 base and J by 2 bases, with 11 bases between. CDR1 is MGHRA and CDR2 is YSYEKL in the germline V gene. The CDR3 is made up of 15 amino acids. The CDR3 is CASSQGLTGNTEAFF. CDR3 DNA: TGCGCCAGCAGCCAAGGCCTTACAGGTAACACTGAAGCTTTCTTT.

The J gene is TRBJ1-1, the V gene TRBV7-9, with D uncertain. V lost 6 bases and J lost 8, with 7 bases in between. This CDR3 has 10 residues. The germline V gene encodes CDR1 SEHNR and CDR2 FQNEAQ (reference sequence). The CDR3: CASSNREAFF. CDR3 DNA: TGTGCCAGCAGTAACCGCGAAGCTTTCTTT.

The chain has TRBV11-2 and TRBJ1-3, with a tentative D call TRBD1 (5 bases). CDR3 length: 18 amino acids. Trimming cost V 3 bases and J 0 bases, with 18 bases left between them. Germline V gene data show CDR1 as SGHAT and CDR2 as FQNNGV. The CDR3 region has the DNA TGTGCCAGCAGCTTGACCGGGACCATAAAAATCTCTGGAAACACCATATATTTT. This gives the protein CASSLTGTIKISGNTIYF.

J is TRBJ2-7 and V is TRBV6-1; no firm D call. V lost 4 bases and J 0 bases, leaving 10 bases between the germline ends. The germline V gene encodes CDR1 MNHNS and CDR2 SASEGT. CDR3 length equals 14 residues. Written as DNA, the CDR3 is TGTGCCAGCAGTGTCGAACTCCTCTCCTACGAGCAGTACTTC. Encoded protein: CASSVELLSYEQYF.

The V call is TRBV30, the J call TRBJ2-3, with D unclear. The V end lost 1 base, the J end lost 5 bases, and 10 bases lay between the germline ends. The CDR3 spans 13 residues. Looked up from germline, CDR1 is GTSNPN and CDR2 is SVGIG (reference sequence). CDR3 sequence (DNA): TGTGCCTGGAGTGCTAGTTTGGAAGATACGCAGTATTTT. Amino acids: CAWSASLEDTQYF.

The J gene is TRBJ2-7, the V gene TRBV30, with TRBD2 matching over 7 bases. Germline V gives CDR1 GTSNPN, CDR2 SVGIG (reference sequence). V shed 0 bases, J shed 3 bases, and the junction held 8 bases outside the gene matches. The CDR3 has 15 amino acids. The CDR3 DNA sequence: TGTGCCTGGAGTGTACGGTACCTAGCGGACTACGAGCAGTACTTC. This codes for CAWSVRYLADYEQYF.

This chain joins TRBV19 and TRBJ1-1, with D perhaps TRBD1 (5 bases). V gave up 5 bases and J gave up 5 bases, with 12 bases separating them. CDR1 LNHDA and CDR2 SQIVND come from the germline V gene (reference sequence). CDR3 length: 13 residues. CDR3 protein: CASSLQGVTEAFF. In DNA form, the CDR3 reads TGTGCCAGTAGTCTCCAAGGGGTTACTGAAGCTTTCTTT.

This chain links TRBV30 with TRBJ1-2, with D perhaps TRBD1 (6 bases). Germline CDR1 reads GTSNPN; CDR2 reads SVGIG (reference sequence). CDR3 length equals 15 residues. Between the trimmed V and J ends, which lost 0 bases and 6 bases, there was a span of 17 bases. CDR3 region: CAWSVIVGGRDGYTF. CDR3 nucleotides: TGTGCCTGGAGTGTAATTGTAGGGGGAAGGGATGGCTACACCTTC.

The V gene is TRBV4-2, the J gene TRBJ2-5; tentatively, D is TRBD2 (8 bases). Trimming stripped 3 bases from V and 10 bases from J, with 24 bases between. From germline, CDR1 is LGHNA and CDR2 YNFKEQ. This CDR3 is 16 amino acids long. CDR3 DNA: TGTGCCAGCAGCCACGTGGGACTAGGGGGCCCGGTCGGCCAGTACTTC. This codes for CASSHVGLGGPVGQYF.

The chain is built from TRBV2 and TRBJ2-2; D ambiguous. Germline-derived CDR1 and CDR2 are SNHLY and FYNNEI. Trimming removed 8 bases from V and 5 bases from J, with 18 bases in between. CDR3 length equals 15 residues. CDR3 in amino acids: CASAQRSRATGELFF. The CDR3, as DNA: TGTGCCAGCGCCCAACGTAGTCGCGCAACCGGGGAGCTGTTTTTT. Full variable domain (missing parts from reference TRBV2 and TRBJ2-2): EPEVTQTPSHQVTQMGQEVILRCVPISNHLYFYWYRQILGQKVEFLVSFYNNEISEKSEIFDDQFSVERPDGSNFTLKIRSTKLEDSAMYFCASAQRSRATGELFFGEGSRLTVL.

This chain links TRBV7-3 with TRBJ2-5, with D perhaps assigned TRBD1 or TRBD2 (5 bases each). Germline assignment: CDR1 SGHTA and CDR2 FQGTGA. V lost 3 bases and J lost 5, with 10 bases in between. The CDR3 sequence is 13 residues long. The CDR3 loop is CASSFRGDETQYF. DNA of the CDR3: TGTGCCAGCAGCTTTCGAGGGGATGAGACCCAGTACTTC.

The rearrangement uses TRBV6-1 and TRBJ2-7; D call uncertain. This CDR3 contains 14 residues. Germline loops: CDR1 MNHNS, CDR2 SASEGT. The ends were cut back, 0 bases at V and 1 base at J, with 7 bases in the middle. This chain's CDR3 is CASSEAGSSYEQYF. The CDR3 region has the DNA TGTGCCAGCAGTGAAGCCGGCTCGTCCTACGAGCAGTACTTC.

The V gene is TRBV19, the J gene TRBJ1-1; 8 bases agree with TRBD1. The CDR3 covers 14 residues. The V gene's germline CDR1 is LNHDA and CDR2 SQIVND (reference sequence). V trimming: 4 bases; J trimming: 10 bases; junction bases outside the gene matches: 11. DNA for the CDR3: TGTGCCAGTAGTAATAGACAGGGGTCGGTCGGAGCTTTCTTT. This sequence encodes CASSNRQGSVGAFF.

The chain employs TRBV28 and TRBJ1-3; the D gene is possibly TRBD1 (6 bases). The length of the CDR3 is 17 residues. Germline V CDR1 and CDR2: MDHEN, SYDVKM. V shed 3 bases and J shed 1 base, with 16 bases lying between them. Here the CDR3 reads CASSLSTGYWSGNTIYF. CDR3 coding DNA: TGTGCCAGCAGTTTGAGTACAGGGTATTGGTCTGGAAACACCATATATTTT.

There are a few counts of this clone. V is TRBV29-1 and J is TRBJ1-1; 7 bases are a match to TRBD1. Germline CDR1 reads SQVTM; CDR2 reads ANQGSEA. J was trimmed by 2 bases and V by 8 bases; bases with no gene match: 17. CDR3 size: 16 residues. In DNA form, the CDR3 reads TGCAGCACAATAGGGGGCCGGGCTACTCTAAACACTGAAGCTTTCTTT. As protein: CSTIGGRATLNTEAFF.

The chain has TRBV7-2 and TRBJ1-2; 8 positions agree with TRBD1. The CDR3 length is 15 residues. J was trimmed by 5 bases and V by 4 bases; bases with no gene match: 9. Per germline, CDR1 SGHTA and CDR2 FQGNSA. Written as DNA, the CDR3 is TGTGCCAGCAGCTCGTCAGGGGGCGCCAGGTATGGCTACACCTTC. Its protein is CASSSSGGARYGYTF.

This chain uses TRBV10-2 with TRBJ2-3; 8 nucleotides line up with TRBD2. Germline V gives CDR1 WSHSY, CDR2 SAAADI. Trimming cost V 6 bases and J 4 bases; bases outside gene matches: 3. This CDR3 has 13 residues. In DNA, the CDR3 is TGCGCCAGCAGAGCGGGAGTCCCAGATACGCAGTATTTT. This sequence encodes CASRAGVPDTQYF.

The chain links TRBV5-1 to TRBJ2-1; D may be TRBD2 (6 bases). V was cut by 3 bases and J by 3 bases, with 7 bases left in between. Germline values: CDR1 SGHRS, CDR2 YFSETQ. CDR3 length: 13 residues. The CDR3 DNA sequence: TGCGCCAGCAGCTCTAGCGTCTACAATGAGCAGTTCTTC. It is translated as CASSSSVYNEQFF.

This clone has just a few counts. For the CDR3, the DNA is TGTGCCAGCACGGAGGCTGGCAATCAGCCCCAGCATTTT. This encodes CASTEAGNQPQHF. This sequence joins TRBV28 and TRBJ1-5; D gene unclear. With 7 bases removed from V and 2 bases from J, the gap between germline ends came to 9 bases. From germline, CDR1 is MDHEN and CDR2 SYDVKM. This CDR3 region has 13 residues. Full variable domain (rest looked up from reference TRBV28 and TRBJ1-5): DVKVTQSSRYLVKRTGEKVFLECVQDMDHENMFWYRQDPGLGLRLIYFSYDVKMKEKGDIPEGYSVSREKKERFSLILESASTNQTSMYLCASTEAGNQPQHFGDGTRLSIL.

This chain uses TRBV5-6 with TRBJ2-5; D is uncertain. This CDR3 is 15 amino acids long. Germline V CDR1 and CDR2: SGHDT, YYEEEE. Trimming removed 0 bases from V and 4 bases from J, with 13 bases in between. This CDR3 is CASSLGLGYRETQYF. The CDR3 region has the DNA TGTGCCAGCAGCTTGGGTCTGGGGTATCGAGAGACCCAGTACTTC.

This clone has a handful of counts. CDR3 in DNA: TGTGCCAGCAGCGGGGGACAGGGATTTTTTAGAGATGAGACTGAAGCTTTCTTT. Its translation is CASSGGQGFFRDETEAFF. V gene TRBV9 combines with J gene TRBJ1-1; 9 positions agree with TRBD1. The V gene's germline CDR1 is SGDLS and CDR2 YYNGEE. Trimming removed 3 bases from V and 5 bases from J; junction bases left unmatched: 17. CDR3 length equals 18 residues.

This chain joins TRBV29-1 and TRBJ2-6, with D perhaps being TRBD1 or TRBD2 (5 bases each). The CDR3 is made up of 15 amino acids. The germline V gene encodes CDR1 SQVTM and CDR2 ANQGSEA. Trimming removed 7 bases at V and 0 bases at J, with 13 bases between. CDR3 sequence: CSARDPNSGANVLTF. The CDR3 coding sequence is TGCAGCGCCCGGGACCCGAACTCTGGGGCCAACGTCCTGACTTTC.

The chain links TRBV28 to TRBJ2-7, with 7 bases that match TRBD1. V was pared by 8 bases and J by 2 bases, with 6 bases of the junction left unmatched. Germline V gene data show CDR1 as MDHEN and CDR2 as SYDVKM. This CDR3 contains 13 residues. CDR3 amino acids: CASRRTGPYEQYF. The CDR3 DNA sequence: TGTGCCAGCCGACGGACAGGACCCTACGAGCAGTACTTC.

The chain uses TRBV30 and TRBJ2-7; D possibly corresponds to TRBD1 (5 bases). CDR3 length: 13 residues. Germline V gives CDR1 GTSNPN, CDR2 SVGIG (reference sequence). The V and J ends lost 5 bases and 5 bases respectively, with 16 bases between them. The CDR3 loop is CAWAKTARNEQYF. The CDR3 region has the DNA TGTGCCTGGGCCAAGACAGCCCGAAACGAGCAGTACTTC. Complete variable domain (other parts from reference TRBV30 and TRBJ2-7): SQTIHQWPATLVQPVGSPLSLECTVEGTSNPNLYWYRQAAGRGLQLLFYSVGIGQISSEVPQNLSASRPQDRQFILSSKKLLLSDSGFYLCAWAKTARNEQYFGPGTRLTVT.

Notes on this clone: This same CDR3 is encoded by further DNA sequences in the sample. J is TRBJ2-5 and V is TRBV18; no reliable D call. Germline loops: CDR1 KGHSH, CDR2 LQKENI. The CDR3 spans 13 residues. Trimming shortened V by 0 bases and J by 1 base, and 3 bases separated the two germline ends. The chain's CDR3 is CASSPPVQETQYF. CDR3 nucleotide sequence: TGTGCCAGCTCACCACCTGTCCAAGAGACCCAGTACTTC.

The count of this clone is one. The chain has TRBV6-6 and TRBJ2-1; D is perhaps TRBD2 (5 bases). Germline loops: CDR1 MNHNY, CDR2 SVGAGI (reference sequence). V was cut by 2 bases and J by 4 bases, with 9 bases left in between. The CDR3 totals 14 residues. CDR3: CASSYRAEYNEQFF. CDR3 coding DNA: TGTGCCAGCAGTTACCGAGCGGAATACAATGAGCAGTTCTTC.